Listed here are 15 T cell receptor beta chains from one sample, sequenced in a study of cytomegalovirus exposure and HLA in healthy donors. PCR involved 60 Vbeta and 13 Jbeta primers. Measured with immunoSEQ multiplex PCR; TCRdb has only the in-frame clones, and not every one. The data contain some 270,000 clones, roughly 80% of them seen just once; the ten biggest clones take up over 0.3%. The sequenced sample was PBMCs. The receptors were sampled from a girl aged 2-10 years in good health and CMV-seronegative.

On this clone itself: At the DNA level, this CDR3 is encoded by other sequences in the same sample as well. The chain combines TRBV5-6 with TRBJ2-1; 7 bases fit TRBD2. The CDR3 sequence is 15 residues long. Unmatched junction bases numbered 3, after V lost 0 bases and J lost 3 bases. CDR1 is SGHDT and CDR2 is YYEEEE in the germline V gene. The CDR3 DNA is TGTGCCAGCAGCTTGGGGCTAGCGGTCTACAATGAGCAGTTCTTC. Translated: CASSLGLAVYNEQFF.

The V and J genes are TRBV9 and TRBJ2-6; D is undetermined. The V and J ends lost 2 bases and 1 base respectively, with 4 bases between them. This CDR3 spans 14 amino acids. The germline CDR1 and CDR2 sequences are SGDLS and YYNGEE. DNA for the CDR3: TGTGCCAGCAGCGTCCCGTCTGGGGCCAACGTCCTGACTTTC. Amino acids: CASSVPSGANVLTF.

This chain joins TRBV7-9 and TRBJ2-7, with 7 bases lining up with TRBD1. CDR1 and CDR2 from the germline V gene are SEHNR and FQNEAQ (reference sequence). Trimming cost V 5 bases and J 4 bases; bases outside gene matches: 8. CDR3 length: 14 amino acids. The CDR3 spells CASSRSGTVYEQYF. In DNA form, the CDR3 reads TGTGCCAGCAGCCGTTCAGGGACAGTATACGAGCAGTACTTC.

This rearrangement joins TRBV29-1 to TRBJ1-2, with D perhaps TRBD1 (6 bases). V lost 6 bases and J 4 bases, leaving 15 bases between the germline ends. This CDR3 comprises 13 residues. Germline V lookup: CDR1 SQVTM, CDR2 ANQGSEA. CDR3 amino acids: CSVDDRFFYGYTF. CDR3 DNA: TGCAGCGTCGATGACAGGTTCTTCTATGGCTACACCTTC.

This clone has just a few counts. The J gene is TRBJ2-2, the V gene TRBV2; 8 nucleotides agree with TRBD2. Looked up from germline, CDR1 is SNHLY and CDR2 is FYNNEI. The CDR3 runs to 17 residues. Trimming at V came to 5 bases and at J to 8 bases, leaving 16 bases not matched to a gene. CDR3 coding DNA: TGTGCCAGCAGTTACATAGGGGGTAGCGGGGACATGGGGGAGCTGTTTTTT. This encodes CASSYIGGSGDMGELFF.

The chain recombines TRBV4-2 with TRBJ2-7; D is ambiguous. Trimming took 0 bases from V and 5 from J, leaving 8 bases between them. From germline, CDR1 is LGHNA and CDR2 YNFKEQ. The CDR3 sequence is 13 residues long. The CDR3 loop is CASSQDSEDEQYF. DNA of the CDR3: TGTGCCAGCAGCCAAGATTCTGAGGACGAGCAGTACTTC.

The V gene is TRBV6-9, the J gene TRBJ1-4; 8 positions agree with TRBD1. J lost 3 bases, V lost 4 bases, and 10 bases had no gene match. CDR1 and CDR2 (germline): MNHGY, SVAAGI. This CDR3 has 17 amino acids. This CDR3 reads CASSFGQGVSANEKLFF. CDR3 in DNA: TGTGCCAGCAGTTTCGGACAGGGCGTGTCGGCTAATGAAAAACTGTTTTTT.

This sequence joins TRBV19 and TRBJ1-5; TRBD1 aligns across 9 bases. V lost 6 bases and J lost 4; bases outside the gene matches: 7. The CDR3 sequence is 15 residues long. Germline CDR1 LNHDA, CDR2 SQIVND (reference sequence). The CDR3 DNA reads TGTGCCAGTAGCTTCGGGGGGACAGGGAATCAGCCCCAGCATTTT. Protein product: CASSFGGTGNQPQHF.

The chain combines TRBV27 with TRBJ2-2; TRBD2 aligns across 9 bases. Germline V lookup: CDR1 MNHEY, CDR2 SMNVEV (reference sequence). The CDR3 loop spans 17 amino acids. Germline trimming cut 0 bases from V and 1 base from J; bases unmatched to any gene: 3. CDR3 DNA sequence: TGTGCCAGCAGTTTATCGGCGGGGGGGAAGAACACCGGGGAGCTGTTTTTT. Translation gives CASSLSAGGKNTGELFF.

The chain joins TRBV7-9 to TRBJ2-2, with D possibly being TRBD2 (5 bases). The germline V gene encodes CDR1 SEHNR and CDR2 FQNEAQ (reference sequence). The CDR3 consists of 14 residues. V dropped 5 bases and J dropped 5 bases, with 12 bases sitting between them. This CDR3 is CASSLNRGTGELFF. The CDR3 DNA follows: TGTGCCAGCAGCCTCAATCGGGGTACCGGGGAGCTGTTTTTT.

The chain couples TRBV30 to TRBJ1-2, with D perhaps TRBD1 (6 bases). CDR1 is GTSNPN and CDR2 is SVGIG in the germline V gene (reference sequence). The length of the CDR3 is 12 residues. V shed 1 base and J shed 8 bases, with 11 bases lying between them. The CDR3 coding sequence is TGTGCCTGGAGTGACAGGGCGCAAGGCTACACCTTC. It encodes CAWSDRAQGYTF.

In this sample, this clone turned up a few times. V gene TRBV19 combines with J gene TRBJ2-2, with a possible D match to TRBD1 (5 bases). V shed 3 bases and J shed 5 bases, with 13 bases lying between them. Germline CDR1 reads LNHDA; CDR2 reads SQIVND (reference sequence). This CDR3 is built from 15 residues. CDR3 nucleotides: TGTGCCAGTAGTATCGGCCAGGGTGGGACCGGGGAGCTGTTTTTT. It yields the protein CASSIGQGGTGELFF. The full variable domain, completed using reference TRBV19 and TRBJ2-2, is DGGITQSPKYLFRKEGQNVTLSCEQNLNHDAMYWYRQDPGQGLRLIYYSQIVNDFQKGDIAEGYSVSREKKESFPLTVTSAQKNPTAFYLCASSIGQGGTGELFFGEGSRLTVL.

The chain recombines TRBV5-6 with TRBJ2-3; 8 bases align to TRBD2. This CDR3 has 19 residues. In germline, CDR1 is SGHDT, CDR2 YYEEEE. Germline trimming cut 4 bases from V and 5 bases from J; bases unmatched to any gene: 21. CDR3 amino acids: CASSRRGWLRAGEGDTQYF. The CDR3 coding sequence is TGTGCCAGCAGCCGGCGGGGGTGGCTGAGAGCGGGGGAAGGAGATACGCAGTATTTT.

The J gene is TRBJ2-7, the V gene TRBV28, with D possibly being TRBD2 (6 bases). Trimming left V 4 bases short and J 2 bases short, with 15 bases between. The germline V gene has CDR1 MDHEN and CDR2 SYDVKM. The CDR3 length is 15 residues. CDR3 DNA: TGTGCCAGCAGTTACGACGGGGGTCAACCCTACGAGCAGTACTTC. This translates into CASSYDGGQPYEQYF.

This clone was detected a few times. This sequence joins TRBV7-6 and TRBJ1-1; D unresolved. The CDR3 covers 16 residues. Germline CDR1 is SGHVS and CDR2 is FNYEAQ. The V end lost 2 bases, the J end lost 0 bases, and 13 bases lay between the germline ends. CDR3 sequence reads: CASSLNSQNMNTEAFF. Written as DNA, the CDR3 is TGTGCCAGCAGCTTAAATAGCCAGAATATGAACACTGAAGCTTTCTTT.